Reported below is one TCR beta chain. The source of the sample is a study of CD8 T cells in Susac syndrome. Whole-study context: Treatment status at blood draw for the Susac syndrome patients was therapy-naive, corticosteroids, or intravenous immunoglobulin alone.

It was with random hexamers that roughly 0.5 to 1 ug RNA was reverse transcribed. Amplification of TCR beta CDR3 used immunoSEQ multiplex PCR across 54 Vbeta and 13 Jbeta. TCRdb redid the calling of the immunoSEQ multiplex PCR reads with MiXCR, one entry per CDR3 protein. The sample holds 170,000 or so distinct CDR3 sequences; just under 95% are singletons and the top ten take 0.099%. The germline V and J ends were trimmed by 5 bases and 1 base, with 6 bases remaining between them. The germline V gene encodes CDR1 SEHNR and CDR2 FQNEAQ (reference sequence). The CDR3 contains 12 residues. Sequenced sample: CD4+ T cells from PBMCs. This TCR was recovered from a human donor with Susac syndrome. The chain has TRBV7-9 and TRBJ2-7; D gene unclear. The DNA of the CDR3 is TGTGCCAGCAGCGGGCGATCCTACGAGCAGTACTTC. This sequence encodes CASSGRSYEQYF.